This TCR beta chain was observed in a study of regulatory T cells in long-lasting Graves disease. Sample time point: newly diagnosed GD, antithyroid drugs for less than 3 months. The TCR library was made from RNA that had been extracted from PBMCs in TRIzol. The germline CDR1 and CDR2 sequences are LGHDT and YNNKEL (reference sequence). V was trimmed by 0 bases and J by 3 bases, leaving 7 bases between them. CDR3 length: 14 residues. This clonotype was counted ten times or more. According to the study, TCR beta libraries were built with iRepertoire HTBI primers and CDR3-region Arm-PCR. Using its own MiXCR run on the multiplex PCR reads, TCRdb lists one record per CDR3 protein. The repertoire holds hundreds of thousands of distinct CDR3 sequences, with approximately 15% as singletons. These sequences were also reported in another study, on T cells in Graves' hyperthyroidism and ophthalmopathy. From that paper: Model-based prediction identified ophthalmopathy a median roughly 6.1 months prior to its onset.

This receptor was taken from a woman in her 30s with Graves disease. This rearrangement joins TRBV3-1 to TRBJ2-3; no definite D call. The sample consisted of peripheral blood mononuclear cells (PBMCs), taken at new diagnosis, from a patient treated with antithyroid drugs. The CDR3 spells CASSQDTRTDTQYF. CDR3 sequence (DNA): TGTGCCAGCAGCCAAGATACGCGGACAGATACGCAGTATTTT.